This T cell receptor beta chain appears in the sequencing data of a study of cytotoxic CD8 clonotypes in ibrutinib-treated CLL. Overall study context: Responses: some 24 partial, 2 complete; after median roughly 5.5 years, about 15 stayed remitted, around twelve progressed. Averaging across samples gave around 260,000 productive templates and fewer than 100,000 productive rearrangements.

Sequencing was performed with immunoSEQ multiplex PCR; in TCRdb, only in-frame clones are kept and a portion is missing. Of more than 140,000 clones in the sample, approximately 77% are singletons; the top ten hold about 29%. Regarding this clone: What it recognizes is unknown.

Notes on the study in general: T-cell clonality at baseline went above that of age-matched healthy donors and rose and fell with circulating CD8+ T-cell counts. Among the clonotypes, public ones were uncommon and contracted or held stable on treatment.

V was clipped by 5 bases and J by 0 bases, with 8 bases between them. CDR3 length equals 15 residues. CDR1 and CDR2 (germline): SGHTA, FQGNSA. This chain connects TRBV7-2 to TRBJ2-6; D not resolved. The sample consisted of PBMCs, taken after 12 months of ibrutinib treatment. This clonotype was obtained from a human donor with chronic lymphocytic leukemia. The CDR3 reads CASSQAGSGANVLTF. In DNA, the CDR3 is TGTGCCAGCAGCCAAGCAGGCTCTGGGGCCAACGTCCTGACTTTC. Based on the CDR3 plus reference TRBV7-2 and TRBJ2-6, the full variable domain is GAGVSQSPSNKVTEKGKDVELRCDPISGHTALYWYRQSLGQGLEFLIYFQGNSAPDKSGLPSDRFSAERTGGSVSTLTIQRTQQEDSAVYLCASSQAGSGANVLTFGAGSRLTVL.